This is a list of T cell receptor beta chains from one sample in a study. MiXCR, run by TCRdb on the RT-PCR reads, gives a single entry per CDR3 protein. The table lists hundreds of thousands of distinct CDR3 sequences, 14% of them singletons, with 3% to 4.5% in the top ten. The sample consisted of memory CD4+ T cells from blood. These receptors all stem from a female donor in good health, serving as a healthy control. The CDR3 runs from the conserved cysteine through the conserved F or W. A D gene is named only where the DNA matches it firmly. Size values are once, few and many counts, or a class for expanded clones, and some rows have none.

TRBV10-3	TRBJ2-7	-	many	CAISEGLGGYEQYF	TGTGCCATCAGTGAGGGTTTGGGGGGCTACGAGCAGTACTTC
TRBV5-6	TRBJ2-7	TRBD2	-	CASSLAVASGSYEQYF	TGTGCCAGCAGCTTGGCAGTGGCTAGCGGGAGCTACGAGCAGTACTTC
TRBV6-6	TRBJ2-7	-	-	CASSQGNPYEQYF	TGTGCCAGCAGTCAGGGGAACCCCTACGAGCAGTACTTC
TRBV6-5	TRBJ1-1	TRBD1	many	CASRRDRENTEAFF	TGTGCCAGCCGTCGAGACAGGGAGAACACTGAAGCTTTCTTT
TRBV18	TRBJ1-1	-	-	CASSAARGNTEAFF	TGTGCCAGCTCCGCAGCAAGGGGCAACACTGAAGCTTTCTTT
TRBV10-3	TRBJ2-7	-	many	CAISESTGRPEQYF	TGTGCCATCAGTGAGTCAACAGGTCGTCCCGAGCAGTACTTC
TRBV4-2	TRBJ2-2	-	-	CASSFYEGTGELFF	TGTGCCAGCAGCTTCTACGAGGGCACCGGGGAGCTGTTTTTT
TRBV11-2	TRBJ1-1	-	many	CASSLGWRAARGTEAFF	TGTGCCAGCAGCTTAGGTTGGAGGGCTGCCCGGGGGACTGAAGCTTTCTTT
TRBV20-1	TRBJ1-2	-	many	CSATSKHRDYGYTF	TGCAGTGCTACCTCTAAGCACAGGGACTATGGCTACACCTTC
TRBV7-3	TRBJ2-2	TRBD1	-	CASSYTSAGQGAHPGELFF	TGTGCCAGCAGCTATACATCTGCCGGACAGGGGGCGCATCCCGGGGAGCTGTTTTTT
TRBV20-1	TRBJ1-3	-	few	CSARAVASSNTIYF	TGCAGTGCTAGAGCGGTGGCCTCGTCAAACACCATATATTTT
TRBV15	TRBJ1-5	-	few	CATSRASENQPQHF	TGTGCCACCAGCAGAGCATCCGAAAATCAGCCCCAGCATTTT
TRBV6-2/TRBV6-3	TRBJ1-5	-	few	CASTTFRDQPQHF	TGTGCCAGCACCACATTCCGGGATCAGCCCCAGCATTTT
TRBV6-6	TRBJ2-1	-	few	CASSLSNYEQFF	TGTGCCAGCAGCCTGTCCAACTATGAGCAGTTCTTC
TRBV6-5	TRBJ2-7	TRBD2	few	CASSYGLAVTYEQYF	TGTGCCAGCAGTTACGGACTAGCGGTTACCTACGAGCAGTACTTC
TRBV7-2	TRBJ2-7	-	many	CASSLFAGTYEQYF	TGTGCCAGCAGCTTATTTGCAGGGACTTACGAGCAGTACTTC
TRBV28	TRBJ1-2	-	-	CASNRGAFSDYTF	TGTGCCAGCAACCGGGGGGCATTTTCAGATTACACCTTC
TRBV3-1	TRBJ2-5	-	few	CASSQDLTGVGETQYF	TGTGCCAGCAGCCAAGATCTGACGGGGGTGGGGGAGACCCAGTACTTC
TRBV4-3	TRBJ2-4	-	many	CASSLQGLGDIQYF	TGCGCCAGCAGCCTACAGGGCCTTGGGGACATTCAGTACTTC
TRBV6-5	TRBJ2-5	TRBD1	many	CASSAPIKVRDRVVETQYF	TGTGCCAGCAGTGCGCCCATCAAAGTCCGGGACAGGGTCGTAGAGACCCAGTACTTC
TRBV6-6	TRBJ2-5	-	many	CASRPPGETQYF	TGTGCCAGCAGGCCTCCGGGGGAGACCCAGTACTTC
TRBV9	TRBJ2-1	-	many	CASSGQGPYNEQFF	TGTGCCAGCAGCGGCCAGGGTCCCTACAATGAGCAGTTCTTC
TRBV10-3	TRBJ2-3	TRBD1	-	CAIQGAMTDTQYF	TGTGCCATTCAGGGGGCGATGACAGATACGCAGTATTTT
TRBV10-3	TRBJ1-1	-	many	CAISGDRSTEAFF	TGTGCCATCAGTGGAGACAGGAGCACTGAAGCTTTCTTT
TRBV27	TRBJ1-2	-	few	CASRDTGRVYGYTF	TGTGCCAGCAGAGATACGGGACGGGTCTATGGCTACACCTTC
TRBV7-9	TRBJ2-5	-	-	CASSYNWGGETQYF	TGTGCCAGCAGCTATAACTGGGGCGGAGAGACCCAGTACTTC
TRBV24-1	TRBJ2-2	-	-	CATSDSGLEELFF	TGTGCCACCAGTGATTCGGGGCTAGAGGAGCTGTTTTTT
TRBV7-8	TRBJ1-2	-	many	CASSLESYGYTF	TGTGCCAGCAGCTTAGAGAGCTATGGCTACACCTTC
TRBV9	TRBJ2-3	-	few	CASSVGFWGTPNTDTQYF	TGTGCCAGCAGCGTAGGATTCTGGGGAACACCCAACACAGATACGCAGTATTTT
TRBV7-3	TRBJ2-7	TRBD1	many	CASSLGQGIDEQYF	TGTGCCAGCAGCTTAGGACAGGGGATCGACGAGCAGTACTTC
TRBV7-2	TRBJ1-1	-	few	CASSFYAEAFF	TGTGCCAGCAGCTTTTACGCTGAAGCTTTCTTT
TRBV20-1	TRBJ2-7	-	few	CSASVPGSSYEQYF	TGCAGTGCTAGTGTCCCAGGGAGCTCCTACGAGCAGTACTTC
TRBV5-5	TRBJ2-3	-	few	CASSLAISSGGSTDTQYF	TGTGCCAGCAGCTTGGCTATAAGTTCCGGGGGAAGCACAGATACGCAGTATTTT
TRBV20-1	TRBJ1-4	-	-	CSATASTSEKLFF	TGCAGTGCTACGGCCAGTACGAGTGAAAAACTGTTTTTT
TRBV3-1	TRBJ2-7	-	few	CASSWDHAGEQYF	TGTGCCAGCAGCTGGGACCACGCGGGGGAGCAGTACTTC
TRBV7-2	TRBJ1-2	TRBD1	-	CASSLVTGTDGYTF	TGTGCCAGCAGCTTAGTAACCGGGACAGATGGCTACACCTTC
TRBV20-1	TRBJ1-1	-	few	CTMRGLNTEAFF	TGCACCATGCGGGGGTTGAACACTGAAGCTTTCTTT
TRBV30	TRBJ2-1	-	-	CAWLNRGRRNEQFF	TGTGCCTGGCTCAACCGGGGCCGAAGGAATGAGCAGTTCTTC
TRBV3-1	TRBJ1-1	-	-	CASSQKGTFEAFF	TGTGCCAGCAGCCAAAAAGGGACATTTGAAGCTTTCTTT
TRBV20-1	TRBJ2-3	-	-	CSARSQYF	TGCAGTGCTAGATCGCAGTATTTT
TRBV7-9	TRBJ1-1	TRBD1	-	CSSSLRGQGMNTEAFF	TGTTCCAGCAGCTTAAGGGGACAGGGGATGAACACTGAAGCTTTCTTT
TRBV28	TRBJ2-7	TRBD1	many	CATLTGVGYEQYF	TGTGCCACCCTGACAGGGGTCGGCTACGAGCAGTACTTC
TRBV29-1	TRBJ2-5	TRBD2	many	CSGGLAGVRETQYF	TGCAGCGGGGGACTAGCGGGAGTACGGGAGACCCAGTACTTC
TRBV12-3/TRBV12-4	TRBJ1-2	-	few	CASSPQGIYGYTF	TGTGCCAGCAGTCCCCAGGGGATCTATGGCTACACCTTC
TRBV5-6	TRBJ2-4	TRBD1	many	CASSQDRAQNIQYF	TGTGCCAGCAGCCAGGACAGGGCTCAAAACATTCAGTACTTC
TRBV4-2	TRBJ1-1	-	-	CASSQDRGAKAFF	TGTGCCAGCAGCCAAGATCGGGGAGCTAAAGCTTTCTTT
TRBV20-1	TRBJ1-1	-	few	CSARLSESTEAFF	TGCAGTGCTAGACTCAGCGAGAGCACTGAAGCTTTCTTT